What follows are 30 T cell receptor beta chains derived from one specimen sequenced in a study of T cells after yellow fever vaccination. TCRdb called the 5' RACE reads again in MiXCR, with one record for every CDR3 protein. The sample has 500,000 to 650,000 distinct CDR3 sequences, about 15% seen once. Sequences were derived from PBMCs, sampled 4 to 6 days after the first yellow fever vaccination. The receptors were gathered from a man younger than 35 who received the YFV17D yellow fever vaccine.

V and J are TRBV7-2 and TRBJ1-2; D remains ambiguous. Germline V gene data show CDR1 as SGHTA and CDR2 as FQGNSA. The CDR3 runs 16 residues. Trimming cost V 3 bases and J 8 bases, with 22 bases left between them. CDR3 DNA sequence: TGTGCCAGCAGCTTTCGCCAACCCCAAGGGCCCGGCGGCTACACCTTC. Protein: CASSFRQPQGPGGYTF.

The chain links TRBV4-2 to TRBJ2-5, with a weak D call TRBD2 (5 bases). The germline V gene has CDR1 LGHNA and CDR2 YNFKEQ. There are 15 residues in the CDR3. V dropped 0 bases and J dropped 5 bases, with 13 bases sitting between them. DNA for the CDR3: TGTGCCAGCAGCCAAGAGCCCGCTAGCCGCGAGACCCAGTACTTC. Translating it yields CASSQEPASRETQYF.

V usage is TRBV5-1 and J usage is TRBJ2-2, with D perhaps TRBD1 (5 bases). Trimming stripped 0 bases from V and 5 bases from J, with 8 bases between. The length of the CDR3 is 14 residues. Germline assignment: CDR1 SGHRS and CDR2 YFSETQ. Here the CDR3 reads CASSLAPGTGELFF. For the CDR3, the DNA is TGCGCCAGCAGCTTGGCCCCAGGGACCGGGGAGCTGTTTTTT.

The rearrangement joins TRBV18 to TRBJ2-3, with 10 bases identical to TRBD2. Germline-derived CDR1 and CDR2 are KGHSH and LQKENI. The CDR3 has 15 residues. Germline trimming cut 6 bases from V and 2 bases from J; bases unmatched to any gene: 5. CDR3 protein: CASSALAGNTDTQYF. The CDR3 DNA follows: TGTGCCAGCTCCGCACTAGCGGGGAACACAGATACGCAGTATTTT.

This clonotype has just a few counts. The DNA of the CDR3 is TGTGCCAGCAGCTTGGCCTGGGGAGGCGGGTTGCATACGCAGTATTTT. Protein: CASSLAWGGGLHTQYF. The chain has TRBV5-4 and TRBJ2-3, with D perhaps matching TRBD2 (6 bases). V lost 0 bases to trimming and J lost 7 bases, with 18 bases between them. From germline, CDR1 is SGHNT and CDR2 YYREEE (reference sequence). The CDR3 runs 16 residues.

The V gene is TRBV5-1, the J gene TRBJ2-1; TRBD2 matches at 10 bases. Germline V gene data show CDR1 as SGHRS and CDR2 as YFSETQ. Unmatched junction bases numbered 3, after V lost 0 bases and J lost 6 bases. This CDR3 has 15 residues. The CDR3 nucleotides read TGCGCCAGCAGCTTGGTCCCTAGCGGGGGCAATGAGCAGTTCTTC. The encoded protein is CASSLVPSGGNEQFF.

This clonotype was detected a few times. J is TRBJ2-4 and V is TRBV27, with D unresolved. CDR1 and CDR2 (germline): MNHEY, SMNVEV (reference sequence). This CDR3 has 14 amino acids. Between the trimmed V and J ends, which lost 1 base and 9 bases, there was a span of 13 bases. CDR3 bases: TGTGCCAGCAGTTTATACTCCCATCGGCCCATTCAGTACTTC. It yields the protein CASSLYSHRPIQYF.

This clonotype was counted a single time. In DNA form, the CDR3 reads TGTGCCAGCAGCTTAGGGGCGGGGTCTGAGCAGTTCTTC. Translating gives CASSLGAGSEQFF. V gene TRBV7-6 combines with J gene TRBJ2-1, with D perhaps TRBD2 (6 bases). In germline, CDR1 is SGHVS, CDR2 FNYEAQ. This CDR3 contains 13 residues. The V and J ends lost 1 base and 9 bases respectively, with 10 bases between them.

This clonotype was recorded a few times. J is TRBJ2-7 and V is TRBV6-1, with D uncertain. The germline gives CDR1 MNHNS, CDR2 SASEGT. There are 13 residues in the CDR3. V shed 7 bases and J shed 5 bases, with 15 bases lying between them. The chain's CDR3 is CASTPTARDEQYF. The CDR3 DNA reads TGTGCCAGCACCCCTACCGCTCGGGACGAGCAGTACTTC.

A few counts support this clonotype. CDR3 residues: CASRGELRDTQYF. The CDR3 DNA follows: TGTGCCTCCCGGGGGGAACTTCGAGATACGCAGTATTTT. V usage is TRBV19 and J usage is TRBJ2-3, with 7 nucleotides matching TRBD2. CDR3 length equals 13 residues. Germline values: CDR1 LNHDA, CDR2 SQIVND (reference sequence). The V gene end was trimmed by 11 bases and the J gene end by 5 bases; junction bases not matched to a gene: 10.

This clonotype was observed a handful of times. The V call is TRBV19, the J call TRBJ2-7; D uncertain. Germline lookup yields CDR1 LNHDA and CDR2 SQIVND (reference sequence). There are 11 residues in the CDR3. V dropped 5 bases and J dropped 5 bases, with 7 bases sitting between them. Here the CDR3 DNA reads TGTGCCAGTAGTCGTGGCGACGAGCAGTACTTC. Its protein is CASSRGDEQYF.

This clonotype was counted only a few times. The chain recombines TRBV21-1 with TRBJ1-5; the table's TRBD1 call for D was not verified on the DNA. TRBV21-1 is deemed a pseudogene. The CDR3 totals 16 residues. CDR3 loop: CASSARDRVLSQPQHF. DNA of the CDR3: TGTGCCAGCAGCGCCCGGGACAGGGTCCTTAGTCAGCCCCAGCATTTT.

V gene TRBV20-1 combines with J gene TRBJ2-1; possible D gene TRBD2, 5 bases. Deletions cut 6 bases from V and 4 bases from J, with 13 bases between. This CDR3 has 13 residues. Germline values: CDR1 DFQATT, CDR2 SNEGSKA (reference sequence). CDR3 amino acids: CSAPGIGYNEQFF. The CDR3 bases are TGCAGTGCCCCCGGGATAGGATACAATGAGCAGTTCTTC.

The chain joins TRBV5-4 to TRBJ2-2; D gene ambiguous. The CDR3 extends over 15 amino acids. Deletions cut 3 bases from V and 5 bases from J, with 14 bases between. Germline CDR1 SGHNT, CDR2 YYREEE (reference sequence). The CDR3: CASSSPELATGELFF. The DNA for the CDR3 is TGTGCCAGCAGCTCGCCGGAGTTGGCGACCGGGGAGCTGTTTTTT.

This clonotype has just a few counts. The junction departs from the called germline gene at one end, perhaps through a read error. J is TRBJ2-5 and V is TRBV10-3; tentatively, D is TRBD1 (5 bases). The CDR3 sequence is 15 residues long. Germline values: CDR1 ENHRY, CDR2 SYGVKD. The CDR3 loop reads CAISESKQGQKTQYF. The CDR3 region has the DNA TGTGCCATCAGTGAGTCGAAGCAGGGCCAAAAGACCCAGTACTTC.

The chain has TRBV18 and TRBJ2-1, with D tentatively TRBD2 (7 bases). Trimming took off 3 bases at V and 0 bases at J, with 12 bases between the two ends. Germline-derived CDR1 and CDR2 are KGHSH and LQKENI. CDR3 length equals 16 residues. CDR3 in amino acids: CASSPRGPVSYNEQFF. The CDR3 DNA follows: TGTGCCAGCTCACCGCGGGGGCCCGTCTCCTACAATGAGCAGTTCTTC.

V gene TRBV2 combines with J gene TRBJ2-2, with D unresolved. The V gene's germline CDR1 is SNHLY and CDR2 FYNNEI. This CDR3 has 15 residues. With 3 bases removed from V and 4 bases from J, the gap between germline ends came to 12 bases. The CDR3 bases are TGTGCCAGCAGTGATAGGGTAATTGGCACCGGGGAGCTGTTTTTT. Amino acids: CASSDRVIGTGELFF.

The chain joins TRBV19 to TRBJ1-4, with D perhaps matching TRBD1 (5 bases). The germline V gene has CDR1 LNHDA and CDR2 SQIVND (reference sequence). The CDR3 totals 13 residues. V was clipped by 9 bases and J by 5 bases, with 13 bases between them. The CDR3 protein is CASRARANEKLFF. CDR3 nucleotides: TGTGCCAGCAGGGCCCGGGCCAATGAAAAACTGTTTTTT. Variable domain in full (rest from reference TRBV19 and TRBJ1-4): DGGITQSPKYLFRKEGQNVTLSCEQNLNHDAMYWYRQDPGQGLRLIYYSQIVNDFQKGDIAEGYSVSREKKESFPLTVTSAQKNPTAFYLCASRARANEKLFFGSGTQLSVL.

This clonotype showed up just a few times. The V and J genes are TRBV3-1 and TRBJ1-6, with D unresolved. The CDR3 runs to 18 residues. V was trimmed by 7 bases and J by 0 bases, leaving 19 bases between them. Germline loops: CDR1 LGHDT, CDR2 YNNKEL (reference sequence). The CDR3 DNA is TGTGCCAGCACCTCCTCGGACGGATTTAGCTCCTATAATTCACCCCTCCACTTT. Amino acids: CASTSSDGFSSYNSPLHF.

This clonotype was detected a few times. The J gene is TRBJ2-1, the V gene TRBV27; 7 positions agree with TRBD2. V lost 2 bases, J lost 13 bases, and 14 bases stayed unmatched. The CDR3 is made up of 15 amino acids. CDR1 and CDR2 (germline): MNHEY, SMNVEV (reference sequence). CDR3 amino acids: CASSLSQRGLIPQFF. CDR3 sequence (DNA): TGTGCCAGCAGTTTAAGCCAGCGGGGACTAATACCCCAGTTCTTC.

The rearrangement uses TRBV7-2 and TRBJ2-7, with a weak D call TRBD1 (5 bases). Germline assignment: CDR1 SGHTA and CDR2 FQGNSA. Trimming took off 2 bases at V and 0 bases at J, with 8 bases between the two ends. The CDR3 runs to 14 residues. For the CDR3, the DNA is TGTGCCAGCAGCTTACAGGGAAGCTCCTACGAGCAGTACGTC. Encoded protein: CASSLQGSSYEQYV.

This sequence joins TRBV12-3 or TRBV12-4 and TRBJ2-4; D gene unclear. V was shortened by 2 bases and J by 0 bases, with 11 bases between the two germline ends. The CDR3 is 16 amino acids. The CDR3 bases are TGTGCCAGCAGTTTACGGGCACAACTAGCCAAAAACATTCAGTACTTC. Residues: CASSLRAQLAKNIQYF.

This clonotype has more than one count but fewer than ten. The rearrangement links TRBV19 to TRBJ1-1; D perhaps matches TRBD1 (5 bases). Deletions cut 5 bases from V and 4 bases from J, with 14 bases between. Germline CDR1 and CDR2: LNHDA and SQIVND (reference sequence). The CDR3 runs 14 residues. CDR3 nucleotide sequence: TGTGCCAGTAGTTCGTTGGGGGTGGGCACTGAAGCTTTCTTT. Protein: CASSSLGVGTEAFF.

The chain recombines TRBV7-8 with TRBJ2-2; 11 bases are a match to TRBD2. V lost 5 bases and J lost 4; bases outside the gene matches: 9. This CDR3 contains 17 residues. Germline assignment: CDR1 SGHVS and CDR2 FQNEAQ. The CDR3 sequence: CASSPLTSGVFTGELFF. The CDR3 DNA is TGTGCCAGCAGCCCGCTGACTAGCGGGGTGTTCACCGGGGAGCTGTTTTTT.

A few counts support this clonotype. The chain combines TRBV7-8 with TRBJ2-3, with 10 nucleotides matching TRBD2. The germline V gene has CDR1 SGHVS and CDR2 FQNEAQ. V shed 2 bases, J shed 2 bases, and the junction held 7 bases outside the gene matches. This CDR3 region has 17 residues. Written as DNA, the CDR3 is TGTGCCAGCAGCTTACTAGCGGGGGCCCCAACCACAGATACGCAGTATTTT. Residues: CASSLLAGAPTTDTQYF. Variable domain in full (rest from reference TRBV7-8 and TRBJ2-3): GAGVSQSPRYKVAKRGQDVALRCDPISGHVSLFWYQQALGQGPEFLTYFQNEAQLDKSGLPSDRFFAERPEGSVSTLKIQRTQQEDSAVYLCASSLLAGAPTTDTQYFGPGTRLTVL.

The V call is TRBV10-3, the J call TRBJ2-1, with 10 bases fitting TRBD2. The J segment lost 9 bases and the V segment lost 10 bases, leaving 12 bases of the junction unmatched. The germline CDR1 and CDR2 sequences are ENHRY and SYGVKD. The CDR3 has 14 residues. CDR3 bases: TGTGCCACAAAACCGCTAGCGGGGGCGGGTGAGCAGTTCTTC. Amino acids: CATKPLAGAGEQFF.

This clonotype was found a few times. The genes are TRBV2 and TRBJ2-7; 7 positions match TRBD1. In germline, CDR1 is SNHLY, CDR2 FYNNEI. The CDR3 is 13 amino acids. V lost 3 bases to trimming and J lost 4 bases; unmatched junction nucleotides: 3. CDR3 sequence (DNA): TGTGCCAGCAGTGACGGACAGGAATACGAGCAGTACGTC. As protein: CASSDGQEYEQYV.

DNA of the CDR3: TGTGCCATCAGTGAGGCCAGCTATGGCTACACCTTC. Its translation is CAISEASYGYTF. This sequence joins TRBV10-3 and TRBJ1-2; D gene unclear. Trimming removed 2 bases at V and 4 bases at J, with 5 bases between. Germline CDR1 reads ENHRY; CDR2 reads SYGVKD. This CDR3 region has 12 residues.

The rearrangement links TRBV7-2 to TRBJ2-1, with 8 positions matching TRBD2. This CDR3 spans 16 amino acids. The V gene end was trimmed by 3 bases and the J gene end by 4 bases; junction bases not matched to a gene: 8. In germline, CDR1 is SGHTA, CDR2 FQGNSA. CDR3 sequence (DNA): TGTGCCAGCAGCTTCTTCGCCGGGGGGGTTTACAATGAGCAGTTCTTC. Its translation: CASSFFAGGVYNEQFF.

A few counts support this clonotype. V is TRBV9 and J is TRBJ2-7, with 8 bases that match TRBD1. The CDR3 has 15 amino acids. With 1 base clipped from V and 2 bases from J, the junction kept 5 bases outside the gene matches. Germline V gives CDR1 SGDLS, CDR2 YYNGEE. CDR3 sequence: CASSVTGQAPYEQYF. In DNA, the CDR3 is TGTGCCAGCAGCGTAACGGGACAGGCCCCCTACGAGCAGTACTTC.